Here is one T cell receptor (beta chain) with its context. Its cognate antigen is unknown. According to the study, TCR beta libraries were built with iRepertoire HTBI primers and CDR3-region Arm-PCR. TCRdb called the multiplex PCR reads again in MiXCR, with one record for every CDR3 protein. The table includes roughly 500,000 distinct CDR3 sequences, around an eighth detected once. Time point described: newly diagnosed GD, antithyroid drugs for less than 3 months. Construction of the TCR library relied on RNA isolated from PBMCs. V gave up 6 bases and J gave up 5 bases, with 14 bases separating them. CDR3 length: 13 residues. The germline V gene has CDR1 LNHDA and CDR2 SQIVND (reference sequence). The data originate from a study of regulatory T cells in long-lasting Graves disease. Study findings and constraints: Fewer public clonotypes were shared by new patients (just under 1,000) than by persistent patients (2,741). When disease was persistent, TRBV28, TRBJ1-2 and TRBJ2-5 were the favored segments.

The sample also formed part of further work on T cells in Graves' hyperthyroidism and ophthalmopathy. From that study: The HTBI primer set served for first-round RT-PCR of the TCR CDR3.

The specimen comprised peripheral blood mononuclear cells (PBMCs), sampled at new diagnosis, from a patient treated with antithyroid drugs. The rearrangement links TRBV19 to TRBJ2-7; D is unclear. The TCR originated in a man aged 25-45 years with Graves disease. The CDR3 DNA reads TGTGCCAGTAGCATAAGGGCCACGGACGAGCAGTACTTC. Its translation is CASSIRATDEQYF.